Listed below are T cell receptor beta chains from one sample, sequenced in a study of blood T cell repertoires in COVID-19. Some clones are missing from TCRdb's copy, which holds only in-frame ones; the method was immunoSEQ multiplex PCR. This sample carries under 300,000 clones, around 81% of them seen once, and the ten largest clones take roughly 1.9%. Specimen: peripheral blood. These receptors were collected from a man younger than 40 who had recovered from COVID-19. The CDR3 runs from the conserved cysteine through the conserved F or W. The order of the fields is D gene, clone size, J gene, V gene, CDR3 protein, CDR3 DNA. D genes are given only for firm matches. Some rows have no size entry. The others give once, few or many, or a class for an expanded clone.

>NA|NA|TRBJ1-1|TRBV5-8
CASRAAGYGTFF
TGTGCCAGCCGGGCGGCAGGGTACGGAACTTTCTTT
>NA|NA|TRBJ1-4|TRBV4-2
CASSQGRETTNEKLFF
TGTGCCAGCAGCCAAGGGCGGGAGACAACTAATGAAAAACTGTTTTTT
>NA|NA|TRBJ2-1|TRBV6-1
CASSEGRTAFNEQFF
TGTGCCAGCAGTGAAGGCAGGACAGCTTTCAATGAGCAGTTCTTC
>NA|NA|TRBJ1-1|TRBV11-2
CASSLVASSGVTSFF
TGTGCCAGCAGCTTAGTAGCTTCGTCAGGGGTTACATCTTTCTTT
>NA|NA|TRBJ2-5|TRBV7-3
CASSLNGGLYQETQYF
TGTGCCAGCAGCTTAAATGGTGGGCTCTACCAAGAGACCCAGTACTTC
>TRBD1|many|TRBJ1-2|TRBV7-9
CASGGTENYGYTF
TGTGCCAGCGGCGGGACAGAAAACTATGGCTACACCTTC
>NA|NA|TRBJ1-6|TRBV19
CASSTLLGGSNSPLHF
TGTGCCAGTAGTACCCTCCTGGGGGGGAGCAATTCACCCCTCCACTTT
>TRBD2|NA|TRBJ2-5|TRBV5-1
CASSFGTSGGSQETQYF
TGCGCCAGCAGCTTCGGGACTAGCGGGGGTTCCCAAGAGACCCAGTACTTC
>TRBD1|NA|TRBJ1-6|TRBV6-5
CASSRTGTVNSPLHF
TGTGCCAGCAGTAGAACCGGGACAGTTAATTCACCCCTCCACTTT
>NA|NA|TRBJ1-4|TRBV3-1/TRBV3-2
CATSEGLYNEKLFF
TGTGCCACCTCAGAAGGACTTTATAATGAAAAACTGTTTTTT
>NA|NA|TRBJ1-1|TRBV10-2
CASRTGYNTEAFF
TGCGCCAGCAGAACAGGTTATAACACTGAAGCTTTCTTT
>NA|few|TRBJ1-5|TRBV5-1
CASSLSGSSNQPQHF
TGCGCCAGCAGCTTGTCAGGGTCCAGCAATCAGCCCCAGCATTTT
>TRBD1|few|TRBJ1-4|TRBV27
CASSSADRNEKLFF
TGTGCCAGCAGTTCCGCGGACAGGAATGAAAAACTGTTTTTT
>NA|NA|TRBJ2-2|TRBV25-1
CATKPLTPGNTGELFF
TGTGCCACCAAACCCCTTACCCCAGGGAACACCGGGGAGCTGTTTTTT
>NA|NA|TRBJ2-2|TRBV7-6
CASSLRNTGELFF
TGTGCCAGCAGCTTACGTAACACCGGGGAGCTGTTTTTT
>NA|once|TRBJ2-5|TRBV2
CASRIQASETQYF
TGTGCCAGCAGGATACAGGCATCAGAGACCCAGTACTTC
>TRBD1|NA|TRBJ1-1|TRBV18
CASSLIAGQGGSTEAFF
TGTGCCAGCTCACTCATAGCGGGACAGGGCGGCTCCACTGAAGCTTTCTTT
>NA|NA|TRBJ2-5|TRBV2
CASSPDSEETQYF
TGTGCCAGCAGTCCGGACTCGGAAGAGACCCAGTACTTC
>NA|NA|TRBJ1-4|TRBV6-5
CASKDHGDEKLFF
TGTGCCAGCAAGGACCACGGGGATGAAAAACTGTTTTTT
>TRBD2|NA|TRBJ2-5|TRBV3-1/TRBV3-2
CASSQETSGGAETQYF
TGTGCCAGCAGCCAAGAGACTAGCGGGGGGGCGGAGACCCAGTACTTC
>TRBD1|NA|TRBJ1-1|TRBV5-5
CASSFVDRETFF
TGTGCCAGCAGCTTCGTAGACAGGGAAACTTTCTTT
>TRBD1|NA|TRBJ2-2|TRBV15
CATSKTGTNTGELFF
TGTGCCACCAGCAAGACAGGGACGAACACCGGGGAGCTGTTTTTT
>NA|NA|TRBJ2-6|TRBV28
CASSRPSTGANVLTF
TGTGCCAGCAGCCGCCCGTCTACTGGGGCCAACGTCCTGACTTTC
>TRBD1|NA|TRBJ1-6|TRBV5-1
CASSLGGTGNSPLHF
TGCGCCAGCAGCTTGGGAGGGACAGGTAATTCACCCCTCCACTTT
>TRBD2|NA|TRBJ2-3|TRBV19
CASSISSGTDTQYF
TGTGCCAGTAGTATATCTAGCGGGACAGATACGCAGTATTTT
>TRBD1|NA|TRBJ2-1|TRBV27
CASSLTGVYNEQFF
TGTGCCAGCAGTTTGACAGGGGTGTACAATGAGCAGTTCTTC
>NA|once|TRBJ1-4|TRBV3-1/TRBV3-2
CASSQGSGFNEKLFF
TGTGCCAGCAGCCAAGGAAGCGGATTTAATGAAAAACTGTTTTTT
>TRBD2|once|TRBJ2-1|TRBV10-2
CASSGRTSGGESSYNEQFF
TGCGCCAGCAGTGGCCGGACTAGCGGGGGGGAGAGCTCCTACAATGAGCAGTTCTTC
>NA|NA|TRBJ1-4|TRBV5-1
CASSPDTYIAGKLFF
TGCGCCAGCAGCCCCGACACTTACATTGCCGGAAAACTGTTTTTT
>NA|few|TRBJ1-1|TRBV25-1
CASRGRGTEAFF
TGTGCCAGCCGCGGTAGGGGGACTGAAGCTTTCTTT
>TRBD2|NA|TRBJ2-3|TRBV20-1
CSASHRTSGTDTQYF
TGCAGTGCTAGTCATAGGACTAGCGGCACAGATACGCAGTATTTT
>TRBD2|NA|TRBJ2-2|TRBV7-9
CASSFLPSTGLVTGELFF
TGTGCCAGCAGCTTTCTTCCATCCACCGGACTAGTGACCGGGGAGCTGTTTTTT
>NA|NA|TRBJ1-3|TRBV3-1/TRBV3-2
CASSRRSGSGNTIYF
TGTGCCAGCAGCCGCAGATCAGGTTCTGGAAACACCATATATTTT
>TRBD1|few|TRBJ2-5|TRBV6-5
CASFRGQQETQYF
TGTGCCAGCTTCAGGGGGCAACAAGAGACCCAGTACTTC
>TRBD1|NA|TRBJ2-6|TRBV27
CASSPIRGTGNSGANVLTF
TGTGCCAGCAGTCCCATCCGGGGGACAGGGAACTCTGGGGCCAACGTCCTGACTTTC
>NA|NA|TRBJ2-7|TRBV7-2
CASSQPGFSYEQYF
TGTGCCAGCAGCCAACCAGGGTTTTCCTACGAGCAGTACTTC
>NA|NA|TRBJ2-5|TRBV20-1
CSASLGGAETQYF
TGCAGTGCTAGTTTGGGCGGGGCGGAGACCCAGTACTTC
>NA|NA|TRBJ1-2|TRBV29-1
CSVKTGTNPFYGYTF
TGCAGCGTCAAAACCGGGACAAATCCCTTCTATGGCTACACCTTC
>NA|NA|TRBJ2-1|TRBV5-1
CASSLQPGSDEQFF
TGCGCCAGCAGCTTGCAGCCAGGCAGTGATGAGCAGTTCTTC